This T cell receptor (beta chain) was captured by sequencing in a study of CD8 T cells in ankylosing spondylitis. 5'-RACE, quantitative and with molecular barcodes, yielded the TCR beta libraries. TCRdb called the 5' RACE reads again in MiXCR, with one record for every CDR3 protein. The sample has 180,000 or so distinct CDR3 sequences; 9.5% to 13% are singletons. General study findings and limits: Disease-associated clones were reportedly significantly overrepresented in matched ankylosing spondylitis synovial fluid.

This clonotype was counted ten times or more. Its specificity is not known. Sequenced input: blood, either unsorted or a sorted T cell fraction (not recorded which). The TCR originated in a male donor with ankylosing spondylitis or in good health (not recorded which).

The CDR3 loop reads CATSLGGTVEEQYF. CDR3 DNA: TGTGCCACCAGCCTAGGGGGCACGGTGGAAGAGCAGTACTTC. The gene calls are TRBV15 and TRBJ2-7; 7 positions agree with TRBD1. This CDR3 is 14 amino acids long. Looked up from germline, CDR1 is LNHNV and CDR2 is YYDKDF (reference sequence). After removal of 5 bases from V and 7 bases from J, the junction contained 11 bases not matched to a gene.